Listed below are T cell receptor beta chains from one sample, sequenced in a study of metastatic and nonmetastatic thyroid tumors. MiXCR reprocessed the PCR reads for TCRdb. The data hold approximately 31,000 clones, with around 32% observed a single time. The sequencing sample was made of blood. Source of these receptors: a female donor with papillary thyroid cancer or a benign thyroid nodule (not recorded which). Some clones in this sample may be carry-over from other donors' samples. Both conserved end residues are part of each CDR3. Each record gives: clone size, V gene, J gene, D gene, CDR3 protein, CDR3 DNA. D genes are given only for firm matches. Expanded clones get a size class; other rows say once, few or many, or leave the size out.

abundance: many; v_gene: TRBV6-5; j_gene: TRBJ2-3; d_gene: TRBD1; CDR3aa: CASSYWPGQGGVGRPDTQYF; CDR3nt: TGTGCCAGCAGTTACTGGCCGGGACAGGGAGGCGTCGGCCGCCCAGATACGCAGTATTTT
abundance: once; v_gene: TRBV20-1; j_gene: TRBJ2-5; d_gene: -; CDR3aa: CSALTTEYQETQYF; CDR3nt: TGCAGTGCCTTAACTACAGAGTACCAAGAGACCCAGTACTTC
abundance: -; v_gene: TRBV20-1; j_gene: TRBJ1-2; d_gene: TRBD1; CDR3aa: CSAPPAQGARGYTF; CDR3nt: TGCAGTGCCCCACCGGCACAGGGGGCGCGTGGCTACACCTTC
abundance: -; v_gene: TRBV25-1; j_gene: TRBJ2-7; d_gene: -; CDR3aa: CASSERTYEHYF; CDR3nt: TGTGCCAGCAGTGAGAGAACCTACGAGCACTACTTC
abundance: many; v_gene: TRBV20-1; j_gene: TRBJ2-1; d_gene: -; CDR3aa: CSASDSATGDGNEQFF; CDR3nt: TGCAGTGCTAGTGATAGCGCGACAGGAGACGGAAATGAGCAGTTCTTC
abundance: many; v_gene: TRBV20-1; j_gene: TRBJ2-5; d_gene: -; CDR3aa: CSARVADSQETQYF; CDR3nt: TGCAGTGCTAGAGTAGCAGACAGCCAAGAGACCCAGTACTTC
abundance: few; v_gene: TRBV24-1; j_gene: TRBJ2-7; d_gene: -; CDR3aa: CATASGETYEQYF; CDR3nt: TGTGCCACTGCAAGTGGGGAGACCTACGAGCAGTACTTC
abundance: many; v_gene: TRBV10-3; j_gene: TRBJ2-3; d_gene: TRBD2; CDR3aa: CAISGSGTTDTQYF; CDR3nt: TGTGCCATCAGTGGGAGCGGGACCACAGATACGCAGTATTTT
abundance: once; v_gene: TRBV19; j_gene: TRBJ2-2; d_gene: -; CDR3aa: CASKSLEGHKLTGELFF; CDR3nt: TGTGCCAGTAAGAGCCTAGAGGGACATAAACTCACCGGGGAGCTGTTTTTT
abundance: medium-sized; v_gene: TRBV27; j_gene: TRBJ2-5; d_gene: -; CDR3aa: CASSLGGVSQETQYF; CDR3nt: TGTGCCAGCAGTTTAGGGGGAGTGTCTCAAGAGACCCAGTACTTC
abundance: few; v_gene: TRBV6-1; j_gene: TRBJ2-7; d_gene: -; CDR3aa: CASLSWDSYEQYF; CDR3nt: TGTGCCAGCCTCTCGTGGGATTCCTACGAGCAGTACTTC
abundance: many; v_gene: TRBV6-1; j_gene: TRBJ1-4; d_gene: -; CDR3aa: CASLVRPGEKLFF; CDR3nt: TGTGCCAGCTTGGTTAGACCGGGTGAAAAACTGTTTTTT
abundance: many; v_gene: TRBV20-1; j_gene: TRBJ2-5; d_gene: -; CDR3aa: CSASPRGLGETQYF; CDR3nt: TGCAGTGCTTCCCCCCGGGGCCTTGGAGAGACCCAGTACTTC
abundance: many; v_gene: TRBV4-1; j_gene: TRBJ2-1; d_gene: -; CDR3aa: CASSQEVLNNEQFF; CDR3nt: TGCGCCAGCAGCCAAGAGGTCTTAAACAATGAGCAGTTCTTC
abundance: few; v_gene: TRBV12-5; j_gene: TRBJ2-1; d_gene: TRBD2; CDR3aa: CASGLELNLAGLNEQFF; CDR3nt: TGTGCTAGTGGTTTGGAATTGAACCTAGCGGGCCTCAATGAGCAGTTCTTC
abundance: many; v_gene: TRBV19; j_gene: TRBJ1-2; d_gene: -; CDR3aa: CASSRRRDTLMDGYTF; CDR3nt: TGTGCCAGTAGTAGAAGAAGGGACACCCTCATGGATGGCTACACCTTC
abundance: -; v_gene: TRBV28; j_gene: TRBJ2-3; d_gene: -; CDR3aa: CASSPDLTSLTDTQYF; CDR3nt: TGTGCCAGCAGTCCCGACCTAACCAGTTTGACAGATACGCAGTATTTT
abundance: many; v_gene: TRBV7-9; j_gene: TRBJ2-5; d_gene: -; CDR3aa: CASSLVRQLQETQYF; CDR3nt: TGTGCCAGCAGCTTAGTAAGACAGCTTCAAGAGACCCAGTACTTC
abundance: -; v_gene: TRBV5-1; j_gene: TRBJ2-3; d_gene: -; CDR3aa: CASGGQNTDTQYF; CDR3nt: TGCGCCAGTGGCGGCCAGAACACAGATACGCAGTATTTT
abundance: few; v_gene: TRBV6-1; j_gene: TRBJ1-6; d_gene: -; CDR3aa: CASSPLTPPNSPLHF; CDR3nt: TGTGCCAGCAGTCCCCTGACACCGCCTAATTCACCCCTCCACTTT
abundance: -; v_gene: TRBV30; j_gene: TRBJ2-7; d_gene: -; CDR3aa: CAWSVKGLRTGSSEQYF; CDR3nt: TGTGCCTGGAGTGTAAAGGGACTAAGGACAGGGTCAAGCGAGCAGTACTTC
abundance: -; v_gene: TRBV7-6; j_gene: TRBJ1-1; d_gene: TRBD1; CDR3aa: CASSPRQGRNTEAFF; CDR3nt: TGTGCCAGCAGCCCTCGACAGGGACGGAACACTGAAGCTTTCTTT
abundance: once; v_gene: TRBV2; j_gene: TRBJ2-1; d_gene: TRBD1; CDR3aa: CASNWIGTALGNEQFF; CDR3nt: TGTGCCAGCAACTGGATTGGGACAGCCTTAGGCAATGAGCAGTTCTTC
abundance: -; v_gene: TRBV20-1; j_gene: TRBJ1-1; d_gene: -; CDR3aa: CSASPGGRNTEAFF; CDR3nt: TGCAGTGCTAGCCCGGGCGGGAGGAACACTGAAGCTTTCTTT
abundance: many; v_gene: TRBV7-9; j_gene: TRBJ2-3; d_gene: -; CDR3aa: CASSLVAETQYF; CDR3nt: TGTGCCAGCAGCTTAGTAGCGGAAACGCAGTATTTT
abundance: few; v_gene: TRBV27; j_gene: TRBJ2-7; d_gene: TRBD2; CDR3aa: CASSPQAGVILEQYF; CDR3nt: TGTGCCAGCAGTCCCCAAGCGGGAGTGATTCTCGAGCAGTACTTC
abundance: -; v_gene: TRBV11-2; j_gene: TRBJ2-7; d_gene: -; CDR3aa: CASNPTGSGLERYF; CDR3nt: TGTGCCAGCAATCCCACAGGGAGCGGACTGGAGCGGTACTTC
abundance: many; v_gene: TRBV19; j_gene: TRBJ1-4; d_gene: -; CDR3aa: CASSGTRATEGEKLFF; CDR3nt: TGTGCCAGTAGTGGGACCCGAGCGACGGAGGGGGAAAAACTGTTTTTT
abundance: many; v_gene: TRBV15; j_gene: TRBJ1-5; d_gene: -; CDR3aa: CATSVVGTTQHF; CDR3nt: TGTGCCACCAGTGTGGTAGGGACAACCCAGCATTTT
abundance: many; v_gene: TRBV19; j_gene: TRBJ1-5; d_gene: -; CDR3aa: CASSISTVNQPQHF; CDR3nt: TGTGCCAGTAGTATTTCGACAGTAAATCAGCCCCAGCATTTT
abundance: many; v_gene: TRBV12-3/TRBV12-4; j_gene: TRBJ2-3; d_gene: TRBD1; CDR3aa: CASRETGVVTDTQYF; CDR3nt: TGTGCCAGCAGGGAGACAGGGGTAGTTACAGATACGCAGTATTTT
abundance: many; v_gene: TRBV10-1; j_gene: TRBJ1-4; d_gene: TRBD1; CDR3aa: CASSQQGHGEKLFF; CDR3nt: TGCGCCAGCAGCCAACAGGGGCATGGAGAAAAACTGTTTTTT
abundance: few; v_gene: TRBV15; j_gene: TRBJ2-7; d_gene: TRBD2; CDR3aa: CATSRVGSGGEQYF; CDR3nt: TGTGCCACCAGCAGAGTTGGTAGCGGGGGCGAGCAGTACTTC
abundance: few; v_gene: TRBV9; j_gene: TRBJ2-3; d_gene: TRBD2; CDR3aa: CASSAPASGGTSTDTQYF; CDR3nt: TGTGCCAGCAGCGCCCCAGCTAGCGGGGGGACTAGCACAGATACGCAGTATTTT
abundance: once; v_gene: TRBV5-1; j_gene: TRBJ2-7; d_gene: -; CDR3aa: CASSLGGGSYEQYF; CDR3nt: TGCGCCAGCAGCTTGGGAGGCGGTTCCTACGAGCAGTACTTC
abundance: once; v_gene: TRBV4-1; j_gene: TRBJ2-3; d_gene: TRBD2; CDR3aa: CASIQQAGVADTQYF; CDR3nt: TGCGCCAGCATCCAACAAGCGGGAGTGGCTGATACGCAGTATTTT
abundance: -; v_gene: TRBV30; j_gene: TRBJ1-2; d_gene: -; CDR3aa: CAGEGDDYGYTF; CDR3nt: TGTGCCGGAGAAGGGGACGACTATGGCTACACCTTC